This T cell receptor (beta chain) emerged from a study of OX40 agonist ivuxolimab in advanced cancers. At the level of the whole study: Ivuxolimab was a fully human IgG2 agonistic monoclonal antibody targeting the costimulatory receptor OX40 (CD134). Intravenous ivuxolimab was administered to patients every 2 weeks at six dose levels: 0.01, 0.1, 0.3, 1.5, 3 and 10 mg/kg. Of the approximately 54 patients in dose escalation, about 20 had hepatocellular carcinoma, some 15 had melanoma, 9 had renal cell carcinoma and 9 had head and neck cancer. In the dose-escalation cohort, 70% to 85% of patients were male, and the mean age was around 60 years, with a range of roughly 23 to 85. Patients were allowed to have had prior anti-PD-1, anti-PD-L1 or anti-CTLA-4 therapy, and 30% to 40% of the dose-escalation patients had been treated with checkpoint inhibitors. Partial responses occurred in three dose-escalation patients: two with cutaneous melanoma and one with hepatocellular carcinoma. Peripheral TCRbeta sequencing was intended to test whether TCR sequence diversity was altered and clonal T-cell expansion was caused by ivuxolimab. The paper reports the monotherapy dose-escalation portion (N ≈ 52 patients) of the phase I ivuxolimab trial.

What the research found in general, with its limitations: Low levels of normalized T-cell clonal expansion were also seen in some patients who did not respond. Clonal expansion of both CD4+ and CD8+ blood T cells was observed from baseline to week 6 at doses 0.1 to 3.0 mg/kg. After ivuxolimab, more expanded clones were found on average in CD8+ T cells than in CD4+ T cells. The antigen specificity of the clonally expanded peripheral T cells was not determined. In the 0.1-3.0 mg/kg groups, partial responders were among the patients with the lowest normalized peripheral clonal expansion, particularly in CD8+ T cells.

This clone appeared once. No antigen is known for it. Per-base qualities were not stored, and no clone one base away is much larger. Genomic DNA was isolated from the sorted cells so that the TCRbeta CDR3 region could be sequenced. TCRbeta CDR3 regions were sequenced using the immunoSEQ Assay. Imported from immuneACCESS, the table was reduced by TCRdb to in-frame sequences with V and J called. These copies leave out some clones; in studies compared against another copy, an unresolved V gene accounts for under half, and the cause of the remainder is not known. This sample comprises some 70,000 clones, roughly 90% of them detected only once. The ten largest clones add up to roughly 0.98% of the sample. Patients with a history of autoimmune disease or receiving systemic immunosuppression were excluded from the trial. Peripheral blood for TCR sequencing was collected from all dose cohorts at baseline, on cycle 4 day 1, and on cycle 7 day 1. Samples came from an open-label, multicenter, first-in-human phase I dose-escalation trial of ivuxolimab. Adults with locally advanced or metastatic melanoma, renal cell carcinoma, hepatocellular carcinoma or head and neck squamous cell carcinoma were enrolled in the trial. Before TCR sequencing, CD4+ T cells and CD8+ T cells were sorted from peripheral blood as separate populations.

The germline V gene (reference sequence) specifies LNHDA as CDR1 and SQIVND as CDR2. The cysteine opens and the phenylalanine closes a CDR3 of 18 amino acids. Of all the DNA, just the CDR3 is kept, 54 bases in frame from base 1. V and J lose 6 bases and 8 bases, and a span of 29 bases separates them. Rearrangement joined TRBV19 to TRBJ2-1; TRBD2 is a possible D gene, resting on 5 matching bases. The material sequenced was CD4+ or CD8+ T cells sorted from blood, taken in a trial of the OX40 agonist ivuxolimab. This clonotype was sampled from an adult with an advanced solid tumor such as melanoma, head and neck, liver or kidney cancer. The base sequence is TGTGCCAGTAGCCCTCGAATGTCCAGCGGAGGAAGAAACGATGAGCAGTTCTTC. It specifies CASSPRMSSGGRNDEQFF.